This record concerns one T cell receptor beta chain sequence. The target antigen is unknown. Amplification used 60 Vbeta primers and 13 Jbeta primers. Clones were read by immunoSEQ multiplex PCR, and TCRdb kept only the in-frame ones, dropping some. The data contain 80,000 to 100,000 clones, around 86% of them seen just once; the ten biggest clones take up more than 3%. CDR3 size: 13 residues. V lost 6 bases and J lost 3; bases outside the gene matches: 7. Germline V gives CDR1 SQVTM, CDR2 ANQGSEA. The sample is drawn from a study of cytomegalovirus exposure and HLA in healthy donors. Study results and limitations: In most subjects, TCR beta sequences reportedly gave accurate predictions of HLA-A and HLA-B alleles.

This chain links TRBV29-1 with TRBJ1-1; 7 nucleotides match TRBD1. The receptor's source is a female donor in good health and CMV-seropositive. Input material: PBMCs. For the CDR3, the DNA is TGCAGCGTGGACCCTACAGGGGACACTGAAGCTTTCTTT. This encodes CSVDPTGDTEAFF.